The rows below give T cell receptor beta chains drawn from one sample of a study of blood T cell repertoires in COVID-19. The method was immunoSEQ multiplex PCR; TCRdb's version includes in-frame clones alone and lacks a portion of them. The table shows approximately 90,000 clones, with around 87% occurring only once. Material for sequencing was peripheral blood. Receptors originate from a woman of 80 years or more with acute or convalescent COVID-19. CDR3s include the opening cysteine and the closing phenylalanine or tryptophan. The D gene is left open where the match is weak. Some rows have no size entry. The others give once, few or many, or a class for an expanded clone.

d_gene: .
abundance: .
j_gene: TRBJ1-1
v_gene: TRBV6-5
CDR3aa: CASNRRASDTEAFF
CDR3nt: TGTGCCAGCAACCGGAGGGCCTCTGACACTGAAGCTTTCTTT

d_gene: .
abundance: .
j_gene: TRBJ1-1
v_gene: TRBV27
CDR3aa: CASSAGATEAFF
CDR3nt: TGTGCCAGCAGTGCGGGGGCGACTGAAGCTTTCTTT

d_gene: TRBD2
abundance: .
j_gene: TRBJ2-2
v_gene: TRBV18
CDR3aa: CASSQGLAGAAGELFF
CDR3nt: TGTGCCAGCTCACAAGGACTAGCGGGAGCCGCCGGGGAGCTGTTTTTT

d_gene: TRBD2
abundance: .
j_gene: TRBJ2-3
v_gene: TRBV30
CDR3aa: CAWSGKSAGGPDTQYF
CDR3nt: TGTGCCTGGAGTGGAAAGTCAGCGGGGGGACCAGATACGCAGTATTTT

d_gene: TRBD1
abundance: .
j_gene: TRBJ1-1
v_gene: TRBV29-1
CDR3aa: CSVRTGFTEAFF
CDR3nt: TGCAGCGTAAGGACAGGGTTCACTGAAGCTTTCTTT

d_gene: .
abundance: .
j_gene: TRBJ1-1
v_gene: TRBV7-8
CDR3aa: CASSEGVYTEAFF
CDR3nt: TGTGCCAGCAGCGAAGGAGTCTACACTGAAGCTTTCTTT

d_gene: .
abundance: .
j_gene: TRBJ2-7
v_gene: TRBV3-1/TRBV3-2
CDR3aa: CASSQRQTYEQYF
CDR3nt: TGTGCCAGCAGCCAAAGACAGACCTACGAGCAGTACTTC

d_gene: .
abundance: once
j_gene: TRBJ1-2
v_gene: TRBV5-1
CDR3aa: CASSLPTGGGRGYTF
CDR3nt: TGCGCCAGCAGCTTGCCCACGGGAGGGGGACGCGGCTACACCTTC

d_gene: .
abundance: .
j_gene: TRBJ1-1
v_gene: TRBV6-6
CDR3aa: CASTIYSGTEAFF
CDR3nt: TGTGCCAGCACCATTTACAGTGGCACTGAAGCTTTCTTT

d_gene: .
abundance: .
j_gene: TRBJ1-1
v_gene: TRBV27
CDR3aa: CASRSHGHNAEAFF
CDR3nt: TGTGCCAGCCGTTCCCACGGACATAATGCTGAAGCTTTCTTT

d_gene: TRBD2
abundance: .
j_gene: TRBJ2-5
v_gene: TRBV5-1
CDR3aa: CASSLLAGNKETQYF
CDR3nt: TGCGCCAGCAGCTTACTAGCGGGGAATAAAGAGACCCAGTACTTC

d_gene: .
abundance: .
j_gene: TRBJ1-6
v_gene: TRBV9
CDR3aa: CASSAEGSYNSPLHF
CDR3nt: TGTGCCAGCAGCGCAGAGGGCAGTTATAATTCACCCCTCCACTTT

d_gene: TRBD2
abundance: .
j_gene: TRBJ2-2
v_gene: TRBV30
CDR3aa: CAWSVSSGGPTGELFF
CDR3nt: TGTGCCTGGAGTGTATCGAGCGGGGGGCCCACCGGGGAGCTGTTTTTT

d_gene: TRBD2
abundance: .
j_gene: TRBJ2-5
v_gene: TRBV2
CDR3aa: CASSGDYVGQETQYF
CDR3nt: TGTGCCAGCAGTGGGGACTACGTTGGACAAGAGACCCAGTACTTC

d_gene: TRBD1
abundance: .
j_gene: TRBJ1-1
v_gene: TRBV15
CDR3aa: CATSRDWGTGAYAFF
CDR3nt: TGTGCCACCAGCAGAGATTGGGGGACAGGGGCGTACGCTTTCTTT

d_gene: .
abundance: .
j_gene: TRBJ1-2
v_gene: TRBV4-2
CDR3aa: CASSQEGAGVGYTF
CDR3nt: TGTGCCAGCAGCCAAGAAGGGGCAGGGGTAGGCTACACCTTC

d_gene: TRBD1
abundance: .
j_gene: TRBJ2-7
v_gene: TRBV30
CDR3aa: CAWSVPGQGAGEQYF
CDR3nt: TGTGCCTGGAGTGTACCCGGACAGGGGGCGGGGGAGCAGTACTTC

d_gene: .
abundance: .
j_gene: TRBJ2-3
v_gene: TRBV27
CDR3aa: CASTFSPTTDSSTDTQYF
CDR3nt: TGTGCCAGCACTTTCTCACCCACTACCGACTCTAGCACAGATACGCAGTATTTT

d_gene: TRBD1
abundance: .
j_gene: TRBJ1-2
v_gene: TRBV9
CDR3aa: CASSKRAGQGYGYTF
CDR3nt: TGTGCCAGCAGCAAACGAGCGGGACAGGGTTATGGCTACACCTTC

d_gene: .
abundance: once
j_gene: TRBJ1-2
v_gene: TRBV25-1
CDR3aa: CASSETQQGYYGYTF
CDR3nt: TGTGCCAGCAGTGAAACCCAACAGGGCTACTATGGCTACACCTTC

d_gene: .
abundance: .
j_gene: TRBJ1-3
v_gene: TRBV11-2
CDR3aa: CASSFINIQGSPGNTIYF
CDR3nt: TGTGCCAGCAGCTTCATTAACATCCAGGGTAGCCCTGGAAACACCATATATTTT

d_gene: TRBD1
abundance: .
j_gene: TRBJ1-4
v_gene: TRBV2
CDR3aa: CASTPRGTGNEKLFF
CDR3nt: TGTGCCAGCACCCCTCGCGGGACAGGGAATGAAAAACTGTTTTTT

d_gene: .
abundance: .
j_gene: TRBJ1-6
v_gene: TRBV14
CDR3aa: CASSLGPSPLHF
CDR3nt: TGTGCCAGCAGCTTGGGGCCCTCACCCCTCCACTTT

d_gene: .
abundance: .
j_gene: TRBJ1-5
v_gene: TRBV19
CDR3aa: CASTSGGGNNQPQHF
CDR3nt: TGTGCCAGTACCTCGGGGGGTGGTAACAATCAGCCCCAGCATTTT

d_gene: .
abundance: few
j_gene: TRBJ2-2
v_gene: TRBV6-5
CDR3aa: CASRGRRVTGELFF
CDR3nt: TGTGCCAGCCGAGGGCGGCGGGTCACCGGGGAGCTGTTTTTT

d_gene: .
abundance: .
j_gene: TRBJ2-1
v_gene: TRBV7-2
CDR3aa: CASSLAGGPYNEQFF
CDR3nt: TGTGCCAGCAGCTTAGCGGGGGGACCCTACAATGAGCAGTTCTTC

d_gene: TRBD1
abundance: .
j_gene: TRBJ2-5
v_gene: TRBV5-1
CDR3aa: CASSSTGVEETQYF
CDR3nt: TGCGCCAGCAGCTCGACAGGGGTGGAAGAGACCCAGTACTTC

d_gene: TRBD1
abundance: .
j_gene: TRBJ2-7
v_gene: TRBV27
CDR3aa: CASSFLGQDYEQYF
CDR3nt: TGTGCCAGCAGTTTCTTGGGACAGGACTACGAGCAGTACTTC

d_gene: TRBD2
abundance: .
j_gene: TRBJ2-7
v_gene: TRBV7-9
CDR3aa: CASSFSGRTYF
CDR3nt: TGTGCCAGCAGCTTTAGCGGGAGGACCTACTTC

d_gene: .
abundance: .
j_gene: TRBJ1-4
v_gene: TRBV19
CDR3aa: CASRNPGQGHNEKLFF
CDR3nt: TGTGCCAGTAGGAACCCCGGGCAGGGGCATAATGAAAAACTGTTTTTT

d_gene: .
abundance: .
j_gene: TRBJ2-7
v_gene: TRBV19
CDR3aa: CASSHRPSYEQYF
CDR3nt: TGTGCCAGTAGTCACAGGCCCTCCTACGAGCAGTACTTC

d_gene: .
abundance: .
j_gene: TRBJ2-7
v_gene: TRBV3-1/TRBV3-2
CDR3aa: CASSWTVSYEQYF
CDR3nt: TGTGCCAGCAGCTGGACAGTCTCCTACGAGCAGTACTTC

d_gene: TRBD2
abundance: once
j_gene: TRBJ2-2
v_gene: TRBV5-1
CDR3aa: CASNVFGLANTGELFF
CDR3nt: TGCGCCAGCAACGTTTTCGGACTAGCGAACACCGGGGAGCTGTTTTTT

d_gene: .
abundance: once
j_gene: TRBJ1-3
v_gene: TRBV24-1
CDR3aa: CATSDFWEGIGASGNTIYF
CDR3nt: TGTGCCACCAGTGATTTTTGGGAGGGTATTGGGGCCTCTGGAAACACCATATATTTT

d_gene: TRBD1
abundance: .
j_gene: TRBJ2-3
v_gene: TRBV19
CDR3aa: CASTRTGGRADTQYF
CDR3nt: TGTGCCAGTACCAGGACAGGGGGTCGCGCAGATACGCAGTATTTT

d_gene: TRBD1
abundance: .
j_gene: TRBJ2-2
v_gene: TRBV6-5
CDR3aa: CASSYPQGAGTGELFF
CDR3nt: TGTGCCAGCAGTTACCCTCAGGGGGCCGGCACCGGGGAGCTGTTTTTT

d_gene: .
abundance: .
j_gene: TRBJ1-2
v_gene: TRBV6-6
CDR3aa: CASSPPEGSGGYTF
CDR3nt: TGTGCCAGCAGTCCGCCGGAAGGGAGCGGTGGCTACACCTTC

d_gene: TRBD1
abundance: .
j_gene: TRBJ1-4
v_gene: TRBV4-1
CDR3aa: CASSREQGIEEKLFF
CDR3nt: TGCGCCAGCAGCCGGGAACAGGGGATCGAGGAAAAACTGTTTTTT

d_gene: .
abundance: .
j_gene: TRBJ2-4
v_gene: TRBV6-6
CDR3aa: CASSYQTGNIQYF
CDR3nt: TGTGCCAGCAGTTACCAGACAGGAAACATTCAGTACTTC

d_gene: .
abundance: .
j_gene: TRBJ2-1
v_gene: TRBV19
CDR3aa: CASSPRGGVGRSEQFF
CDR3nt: TGTGCCAGTAGTCCCCGAGGAGGGGTAGGAAGAAGCGAGCAGTTCTTC

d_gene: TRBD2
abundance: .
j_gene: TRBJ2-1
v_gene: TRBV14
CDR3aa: CASSVGRSYNEQFF
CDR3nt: TGTGCCAGCAGTGTCGGGAGGTCCTACAATGAGCAGTTCTTC

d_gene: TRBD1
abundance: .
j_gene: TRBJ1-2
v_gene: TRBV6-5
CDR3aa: CASRYRGGGADGYTF
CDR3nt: TGTGCCAGCAGGTATCGTGGAGGGGGCGCAGATGGCTACACCTTC

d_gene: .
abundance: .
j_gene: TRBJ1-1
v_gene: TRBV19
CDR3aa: CASSIGGGTEAFF
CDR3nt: TGTGCCAGTAGTATAGGTGGAGGGACTGAAGCTTTCTTT

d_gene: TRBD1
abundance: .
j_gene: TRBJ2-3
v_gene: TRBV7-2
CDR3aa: CASSPNPGQGADTQYF
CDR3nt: TGTGCCAGCAGCCCCAATCCGGGACAGGGGGCTGATACGCAGTATTTT

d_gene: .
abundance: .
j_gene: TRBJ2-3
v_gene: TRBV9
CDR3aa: CASSAGGGTDTQYF
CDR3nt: TGTGCCAGCAGCGCCGGGGGAGGCACAGATACGCAGTATTTT

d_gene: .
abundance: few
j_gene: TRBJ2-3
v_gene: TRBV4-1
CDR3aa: CASSQEGGDTQYF
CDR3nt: TGCGCCAGCAGCCAAGAGGGGGGAGATACGCAGTATTTT

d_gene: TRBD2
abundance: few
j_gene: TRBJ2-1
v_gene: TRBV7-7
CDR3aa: CASSLGIGLANEQFF
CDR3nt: TGTGCTAGCAGCTTAGGGATAGGACTAGCCAATGAGCAGTTCTTC

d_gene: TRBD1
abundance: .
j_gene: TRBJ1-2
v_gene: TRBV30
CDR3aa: CAWEKNRDRPSMGYTF
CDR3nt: TGTGCCTGGGAAAAGAACCGGGACAGGCCTTCTATGGGCTACACCTTC

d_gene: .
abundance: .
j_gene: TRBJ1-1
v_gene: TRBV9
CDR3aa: CASSTHGNTEAFF
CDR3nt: TGTGCCAGCAGCACACATGGGAACACTGAAGCTTTCTTT

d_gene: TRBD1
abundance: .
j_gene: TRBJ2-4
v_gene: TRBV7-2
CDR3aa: CASSLGGQQGAKNIQYF
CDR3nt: TGTGCCAGCAGCTTAGGGGGACAGCAAGGAGCCAAAAACATTCAGTACTTC

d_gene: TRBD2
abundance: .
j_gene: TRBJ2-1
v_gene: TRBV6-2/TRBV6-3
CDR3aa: CASSYEVAGQPRGAEQFF
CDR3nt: TGTGCCAGCAGTTACGAGGTAGCGGGGCAACCGAGAGGGGCCGAGCAGTTCTTC

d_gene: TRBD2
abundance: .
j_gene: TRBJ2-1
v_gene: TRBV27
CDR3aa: CASRQSQLTSFEQFF
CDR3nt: TGTGCTAGCAGGCAAAGCCAATTGACTAGCTTTGAGCAGTTCTTC

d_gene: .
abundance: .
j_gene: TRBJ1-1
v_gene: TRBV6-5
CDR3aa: CASSPPGQNTEAFF
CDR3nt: TGTGCCAGCAGTCCCCCGGGACAGAACACTGAAGCTTTCTTT

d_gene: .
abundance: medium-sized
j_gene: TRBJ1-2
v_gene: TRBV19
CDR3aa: CASSIGLIGGYTF
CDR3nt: TGTGCCAGTAGTATCGGTTTAATTGGTGGCTACACCTTC

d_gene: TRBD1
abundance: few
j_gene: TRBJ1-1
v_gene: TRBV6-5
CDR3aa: CASTTLDRAYTEAFF
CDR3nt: TGTGCCAGCACCACCCTTGACAGGGCGTACACTGAAGCTTTCTTT